This paragraph reports one TCR beta chain. The sample originates from a study of shared clonotypes between healthy human individuals. The protocol was immunoSEQ multiplex PCR, while the TCRdb copy is restricted to in-frame clones and leaves out a portion. In the table there are over a million clones, about three quarters of which are singletons. V shed 2 bases and J 10 bases; nucleotides not matched to a gene: 9. This CDR3 contains 15 residues. Germline CDR1 MNHNS, CDR2 SASEGT. The J gene is TRBJ2-1, the V gene TRBV6-1, with TRBD2 matching over 9 bases. This clonotype was obtained from a man younger than 30 in good health. Sequencing was done on a sample of memory CD4+ T cells sorted from blood. Subset: CD45RA-negative fraction. Written as DNA, the CDR3 is TGTGCCAGCAGTGAATGGAGCGGACTAGCGCGGGAGCAGTTCTTC. Translation: CASSEWSGLAREQFF.